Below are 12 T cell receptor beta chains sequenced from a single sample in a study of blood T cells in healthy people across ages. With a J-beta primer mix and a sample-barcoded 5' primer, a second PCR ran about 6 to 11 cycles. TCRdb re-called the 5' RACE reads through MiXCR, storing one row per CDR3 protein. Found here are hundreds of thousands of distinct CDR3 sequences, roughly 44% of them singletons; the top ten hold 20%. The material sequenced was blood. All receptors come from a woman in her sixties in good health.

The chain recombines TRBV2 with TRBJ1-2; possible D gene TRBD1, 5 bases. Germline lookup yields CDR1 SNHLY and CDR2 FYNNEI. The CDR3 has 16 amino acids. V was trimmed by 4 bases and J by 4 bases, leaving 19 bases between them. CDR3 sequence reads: CASSAEMGGDSYGYTF. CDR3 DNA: TGTGCCAGCAGTGCCGAGATGGGGGGGGATTCCTATGGCTACACCTTC. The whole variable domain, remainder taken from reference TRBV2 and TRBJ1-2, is EPEVTQTPSHQVTQMGQEVILRCVPISNHLYFYWYRQILGQKVEFLVSFYNNEISEKSEIFDDQFSVERPDGSNFTLKIRSTKLEDSAMYFCASSAEMGGDSYGYTFGSGTRLTVV.

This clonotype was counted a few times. The CDR3 loop reads CASSLVGQASTDTQYF. CDR3 nucleotides: TGCGCCAGCAGCTTGGTTGGACAGGCCAGCACAGATACGCAGTATTTT. This chain joins TRBV5-1 and TRBJ2-3; TRBD1 matches at 7 bases. With 0 bases clipped from V and 0 bases from J, the junction kept 4 bases outside the gene matches. The length of the CDR3 is 16 residues. Germline CDR1 SGHRS, CDR2 YFSETQ.

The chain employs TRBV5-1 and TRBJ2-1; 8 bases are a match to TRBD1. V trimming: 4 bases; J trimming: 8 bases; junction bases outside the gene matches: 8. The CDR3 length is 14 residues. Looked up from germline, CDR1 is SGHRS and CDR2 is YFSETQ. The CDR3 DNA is TGCGCCAGCAGCCGGACAGGGTCCGCGGATGAGCAGTTCTTC. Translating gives CASSRTGSADEQFF.

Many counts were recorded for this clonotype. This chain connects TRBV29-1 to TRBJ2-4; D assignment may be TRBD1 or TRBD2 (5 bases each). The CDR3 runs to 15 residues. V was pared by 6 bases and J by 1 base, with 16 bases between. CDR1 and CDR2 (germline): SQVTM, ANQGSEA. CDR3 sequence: CSVAGTLEAKNIQYF. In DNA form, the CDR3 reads TGCAGCGTCGCCGGGACCCTCGAGGCCAAAAACATTCAGTACTTC.

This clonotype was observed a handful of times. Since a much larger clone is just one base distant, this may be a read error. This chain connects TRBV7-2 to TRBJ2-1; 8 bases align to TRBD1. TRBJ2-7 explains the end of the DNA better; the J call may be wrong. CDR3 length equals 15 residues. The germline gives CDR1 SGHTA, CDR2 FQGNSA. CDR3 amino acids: CASSPTGQAYNEQYF. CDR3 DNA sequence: TGTGCCAGCAGCCCCACGGGACAGGCCTACAATGAGCAGTACTTC.

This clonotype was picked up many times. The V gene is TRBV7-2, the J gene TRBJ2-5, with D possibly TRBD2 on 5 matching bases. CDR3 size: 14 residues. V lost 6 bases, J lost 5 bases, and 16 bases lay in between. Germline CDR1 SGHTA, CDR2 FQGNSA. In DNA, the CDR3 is TGTGCCAGCAGTTCGGGGTACGGTATGGAGACCCAGTACTTC. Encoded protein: CASSSGYGMETQYF. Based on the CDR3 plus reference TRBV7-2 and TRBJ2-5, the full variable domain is GAGVSQSPSNKVTEKGKDVELRCDPISGHTALYWYRQSLGQGLEFLIYFQGNSAPDKSGLPSDRFSAERTGGSVSTLTIQRTQQEDSAVYLCASSSGYGMETQYFGPGTRLLVL.

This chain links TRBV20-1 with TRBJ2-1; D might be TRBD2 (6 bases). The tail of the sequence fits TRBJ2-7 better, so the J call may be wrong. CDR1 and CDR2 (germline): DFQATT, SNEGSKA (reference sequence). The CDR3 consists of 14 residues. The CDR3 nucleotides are TGCAGTGCTAGACAGGGAGGATCCTACAATGAGCAGTACTTC. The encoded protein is CSARQGGSYNEQYF.

The CDR3 sequence: CASSLLAGDTQYF. In nucleotides, the CDR3 is TGTGCCAGCAGTTTACTAGCGGGTGATACGCAGTATTTT. V usage is TRBV12-3 or TRBV12-4 and J usage is TRBJ2-3; 8 nucleotides match TRBD2. This CDR3 has 13 residues. The V gene end was trimmed by 2 bases and the J gene end by 6 bases; junction bases not matched to a gene: 1.

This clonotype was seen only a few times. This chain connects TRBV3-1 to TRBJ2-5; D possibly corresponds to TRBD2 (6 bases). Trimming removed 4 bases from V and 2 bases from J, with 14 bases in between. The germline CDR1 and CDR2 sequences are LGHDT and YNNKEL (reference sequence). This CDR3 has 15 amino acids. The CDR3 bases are TGTGCCAGCAGCCGAGGTCCGGGGGAACAAGAGACCCAGTACTTC. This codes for CASSRGPGEQETQYF.

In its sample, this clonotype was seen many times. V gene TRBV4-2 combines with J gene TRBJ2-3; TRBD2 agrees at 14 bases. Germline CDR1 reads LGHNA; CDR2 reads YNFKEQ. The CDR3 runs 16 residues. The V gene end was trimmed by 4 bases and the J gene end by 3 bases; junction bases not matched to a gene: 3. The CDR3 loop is CASSRGTSGRTDTQYF. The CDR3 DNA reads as TGTGCCAGCAGCCGCGGGACTAGCGGGAGAACAGATACGCAGTATTTT.

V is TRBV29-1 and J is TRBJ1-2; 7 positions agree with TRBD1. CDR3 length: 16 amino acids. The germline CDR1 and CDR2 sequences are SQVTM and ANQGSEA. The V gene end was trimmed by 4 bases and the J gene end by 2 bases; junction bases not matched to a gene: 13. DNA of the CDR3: TGCAGCGTTGCCCGGGACAGATCGAGTTCCAACTATGGCTACACCTTC. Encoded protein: CSVARDRSSSNYGYTF.

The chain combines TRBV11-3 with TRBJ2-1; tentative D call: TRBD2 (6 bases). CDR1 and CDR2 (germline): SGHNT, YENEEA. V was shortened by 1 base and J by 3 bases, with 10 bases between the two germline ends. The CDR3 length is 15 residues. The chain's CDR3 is CASSLAAGNYNEQFF. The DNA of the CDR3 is TGTGCCAGCAGCTTAGCGGCGGGAAACTACAATGAGCAGTTCTTC. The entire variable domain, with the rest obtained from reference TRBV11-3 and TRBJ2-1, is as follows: EAGVVQSPRYKIIEKKQPVAFWCNPISGHNTLYWYLQNLGQGPELLIRYENEEAVDDSQLPKDRFSAERLKGVDSTLKIQPAELGDSAVYLCASSLAAGNYNEQFFGPGTRLTVL.